Sequencing of this T cell receptor (beta chain) was carried out in a study of vaccination and CD4 T cells after COVID-19. Study at large: Six males and four females, two Hispanic, made up the convalescents. Overlapping SARS-CoV-2, HCoV-NL63, HCoV-OC43 and HCoV-229E spike peptides were used to stimulate cells.

For this clonotype: Its antigen is as yet unknown.

Specified treatment: roughly 11-day PBMC culture with coronavirus spike peptide pools or control peptides (ViraFEST assay). V lost 5 bases, J lost 6 bases, and 0 bases stayed unmatched. The CDR3 is 12 residues long. Germline V gene data show CDR1 as SEHNR and CDR2 as FQNEAQ (reference sequence). The Oncomine TCR Beta short-read assay was applied to DNA of cultured CD4+ T cells. One entry per CDR3 protein, called by TCRdb with MiXCR from the PCR reads. Of 10,000 to 15,000 distinct CDR3 sequences in the sample, less than 75% were seen once. The sample consisted of CD4+ T cells from blood, cultured in vitro. V usage is TRBV7-9 and J usage is TRBJ2-1, with TRBD2 identical over 8 bases. The receptor's source is a human donor who had recovered from COVID-19. The CDR3 spells CASSREGNEQFF. For the CDR3, the DNA is TGTGCCAGCAGCCGGGAGGGCAATGAGCAGTTCTTC.